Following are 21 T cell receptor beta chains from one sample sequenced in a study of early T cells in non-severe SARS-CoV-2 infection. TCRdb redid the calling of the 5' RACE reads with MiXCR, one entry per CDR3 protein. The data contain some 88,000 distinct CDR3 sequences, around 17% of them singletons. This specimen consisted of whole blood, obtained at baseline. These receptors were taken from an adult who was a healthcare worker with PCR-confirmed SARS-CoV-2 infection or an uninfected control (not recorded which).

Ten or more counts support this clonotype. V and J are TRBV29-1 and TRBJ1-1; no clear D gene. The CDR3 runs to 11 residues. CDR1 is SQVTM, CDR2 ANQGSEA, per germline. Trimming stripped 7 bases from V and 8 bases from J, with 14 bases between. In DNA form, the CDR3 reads TGCAGCGCCCGTTTGGAGGGAGAAGCTTTCTTT. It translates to CSARLEGEAFF.

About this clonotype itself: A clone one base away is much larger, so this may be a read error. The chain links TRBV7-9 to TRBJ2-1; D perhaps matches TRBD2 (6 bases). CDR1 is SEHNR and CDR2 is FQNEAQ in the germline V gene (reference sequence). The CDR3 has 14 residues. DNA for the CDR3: TGTGTCAGCAGCTTCGGGGGCTCCTACAATGAGCAGTTCTTC. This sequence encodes CVSSFGGSYNEQFF.

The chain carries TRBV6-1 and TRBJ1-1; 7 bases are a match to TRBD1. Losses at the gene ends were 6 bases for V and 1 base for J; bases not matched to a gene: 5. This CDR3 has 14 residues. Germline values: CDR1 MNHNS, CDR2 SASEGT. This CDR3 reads CASREQGTNTEAFF. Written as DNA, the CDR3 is TGTGCCAGCAGGGAACAGGGGACGAACACTGAAGCTTTCTTT.

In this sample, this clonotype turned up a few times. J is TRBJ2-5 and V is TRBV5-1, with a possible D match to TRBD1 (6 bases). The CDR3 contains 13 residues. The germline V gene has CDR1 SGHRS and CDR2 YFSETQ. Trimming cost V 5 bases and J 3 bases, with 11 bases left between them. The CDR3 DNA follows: TGCGCCAGCAGTTTCAGGACAGAAGAGACCCAGTACTTC. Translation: CASSFRTEETQYF.

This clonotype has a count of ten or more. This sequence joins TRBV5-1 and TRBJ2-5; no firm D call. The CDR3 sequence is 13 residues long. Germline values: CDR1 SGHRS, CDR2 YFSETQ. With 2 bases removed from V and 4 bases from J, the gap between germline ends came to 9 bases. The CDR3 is CASSLDRLETQYF. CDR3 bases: TGCGCCAGCAGCTTAGACCGGTTAGAGACCCAGTACTTC.

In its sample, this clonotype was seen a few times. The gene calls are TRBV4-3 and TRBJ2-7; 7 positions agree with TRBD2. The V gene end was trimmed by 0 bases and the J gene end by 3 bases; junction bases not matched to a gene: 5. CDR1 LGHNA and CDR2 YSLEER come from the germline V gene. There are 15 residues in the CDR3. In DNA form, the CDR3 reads TGCGCCAGCAGCCAAGACCAGAGCGGGGTCTACGAGCAGTACTTC. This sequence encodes CASSQDQSGVYEQYF.

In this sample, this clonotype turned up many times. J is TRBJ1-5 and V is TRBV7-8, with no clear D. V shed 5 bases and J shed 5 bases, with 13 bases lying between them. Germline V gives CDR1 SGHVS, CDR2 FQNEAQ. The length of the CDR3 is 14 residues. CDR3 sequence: CASSLPRRDQPQHF. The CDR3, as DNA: TGTGCCAGCAGCCTCCCCAGGAGGGATCAGCCCCAGCATTTT.

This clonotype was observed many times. The CDR3: CASSEWRGGTVFYEQYF. The DNA for the CDR3 is TGTGCCAGCAGTGAATGGCGAGGCGGGACAGTTTTTTACGAGCAGTACTTC. The chain uses TRBV2 and TRBJ2-7; D might be TRBD1 (7 bases). The ends were cut back, 2 bases at V and 4 bases at J, with 21 bases in the middle. The CDR3 is 17 amino acids. CDR1 and CDR2 (germline): SNHLY, FYNNEI.

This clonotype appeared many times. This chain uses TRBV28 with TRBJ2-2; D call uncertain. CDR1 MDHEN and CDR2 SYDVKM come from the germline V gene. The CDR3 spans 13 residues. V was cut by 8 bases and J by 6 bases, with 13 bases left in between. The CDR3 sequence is CASGVYDAGELFF. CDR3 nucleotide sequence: TGTGCCAGCGGAGTGTATGACGCCGGGGAGCTGTTTTTT.

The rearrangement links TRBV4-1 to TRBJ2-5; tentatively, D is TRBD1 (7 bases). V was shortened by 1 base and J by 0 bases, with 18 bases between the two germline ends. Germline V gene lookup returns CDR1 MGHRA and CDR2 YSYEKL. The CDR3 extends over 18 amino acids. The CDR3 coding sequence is TGCGCCAGCAGCCAAGTCAAAGGGCGCAGGGGGGACCAAGAGACCCAGTACTTC. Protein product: CASSQVKGRRGDQETQYF.

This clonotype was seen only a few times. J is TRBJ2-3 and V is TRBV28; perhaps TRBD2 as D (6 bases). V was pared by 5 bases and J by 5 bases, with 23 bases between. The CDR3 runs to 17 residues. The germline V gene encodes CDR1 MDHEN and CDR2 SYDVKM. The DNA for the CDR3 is TGTGCCAGCAGTCTCTACCGAGCGGGCTTCACCTTAGATACGCAGTATTTT. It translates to CASSLYRAGFTLDTQYF.

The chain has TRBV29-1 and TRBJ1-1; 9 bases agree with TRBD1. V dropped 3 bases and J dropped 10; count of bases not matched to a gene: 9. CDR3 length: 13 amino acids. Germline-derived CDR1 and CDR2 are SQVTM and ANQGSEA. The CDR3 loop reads CSVEGTGRLGAFF. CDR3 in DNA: TGCAGCGTTGAGGGGACAGGGAGGCTCGGAGCTTTCTTT.

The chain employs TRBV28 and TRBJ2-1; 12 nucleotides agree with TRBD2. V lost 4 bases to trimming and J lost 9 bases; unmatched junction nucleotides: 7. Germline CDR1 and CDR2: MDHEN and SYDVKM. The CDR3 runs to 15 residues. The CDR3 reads CASSSLAGGPGEQFF. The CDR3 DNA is TGTGCCAGCAGTTCTCTAGCGGGAGGGCCTGGTGAGCAGTTCTTC. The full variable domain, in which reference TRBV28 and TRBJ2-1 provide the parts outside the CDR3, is DVKVTQSSRYLVKRTGEKVFLECVQDMDHENMFWYRQDPGLGLRLIYFSYDVKMKEKGDIPEGYSVSREKKERFSLILESASTNQTSMYLCASSSLAGGPGEQFFGPGTRLTVL.

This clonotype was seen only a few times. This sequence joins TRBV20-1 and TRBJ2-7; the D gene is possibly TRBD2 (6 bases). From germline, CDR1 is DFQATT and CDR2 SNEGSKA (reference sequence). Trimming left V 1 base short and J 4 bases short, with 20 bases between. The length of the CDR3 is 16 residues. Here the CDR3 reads CSARGPYSAGPYEQYF. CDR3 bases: TGCAGTGCTAGAGGTCCCTATAGTGCGGGGCCTTACGAGCAGTACTTC.

The CDR3 reads CASSEASGRAVNEQFF. CDR3 nucleotide sequence: TGTGCCAGCAGTGAAGCTAGCGGGAGGGCCGTCAATGAGCAGTTCTTC. This chain uses TRBV28 with TRBJ2-1, with 12 bases lining up with TRBD2. J gave up 6 bases and V 5 bases, and 8 bases lay outside the gene matches. The CDR3 length is 16 residues. The V gene's germline CDR1 is MDHEN and CDR2 SYDVKM.

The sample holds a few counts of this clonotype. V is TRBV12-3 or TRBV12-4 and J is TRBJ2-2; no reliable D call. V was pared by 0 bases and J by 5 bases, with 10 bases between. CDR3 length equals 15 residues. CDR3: CASSLAGIGTGELFF. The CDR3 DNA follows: TGTGCCAGCAGTTTAGCAGGGATTGGAACCGGGGAGCTGTTTTTT.

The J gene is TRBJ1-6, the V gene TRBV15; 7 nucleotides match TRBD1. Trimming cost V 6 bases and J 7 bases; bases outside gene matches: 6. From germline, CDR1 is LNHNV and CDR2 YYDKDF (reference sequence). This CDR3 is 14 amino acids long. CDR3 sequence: CATSSQGTNSPLHF. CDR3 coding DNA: TGTGCCACCAGTTCACAGGGGACGAATTCACCCCTCCACTTT.

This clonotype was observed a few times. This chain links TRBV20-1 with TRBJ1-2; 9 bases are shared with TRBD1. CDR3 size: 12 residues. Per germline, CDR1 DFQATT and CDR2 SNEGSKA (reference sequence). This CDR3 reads CRTQGANYGYTF. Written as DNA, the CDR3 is TGCAGGACACAGGGGGCGAACTATGGCTACACCTTC.

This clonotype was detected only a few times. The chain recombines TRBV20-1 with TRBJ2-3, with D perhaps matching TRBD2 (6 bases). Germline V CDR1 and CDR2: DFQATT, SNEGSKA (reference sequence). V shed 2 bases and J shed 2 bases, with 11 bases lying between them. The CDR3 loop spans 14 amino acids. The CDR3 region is CSARRRGYTDTQYF. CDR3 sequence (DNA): TGCAGTGCTAGAAGGCGGGGCTACACAGATACGCAGTATTTT.

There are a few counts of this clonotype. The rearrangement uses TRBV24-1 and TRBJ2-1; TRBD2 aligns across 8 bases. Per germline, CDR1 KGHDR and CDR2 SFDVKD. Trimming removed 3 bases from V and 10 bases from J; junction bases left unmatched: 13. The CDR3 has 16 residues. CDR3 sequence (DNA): TGTGCCACCAGTGATAGGTTTAGCGGGACCCCTGAGGAGCAGTTCTTC. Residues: CATSDRFSGTPEEQFF.

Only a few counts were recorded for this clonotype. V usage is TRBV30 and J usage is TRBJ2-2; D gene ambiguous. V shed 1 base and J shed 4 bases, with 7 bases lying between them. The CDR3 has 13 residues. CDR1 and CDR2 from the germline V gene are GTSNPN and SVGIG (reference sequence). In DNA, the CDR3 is TGTGCCTGGAGTGGTTTTGGCACCGGGGAGCTGTTTTTT. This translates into CAWSGFGTGELFF.